This T cell receptor (beta chain) was captured by sequencing in a study of OX40 agonist ivuxolimab in advanced cancers. Across the study: Patients assigned to dose escalation were diagnosed with hepatocellular carcinoma, melanoma, renal cell or head and neck cancer. Findings of the study overall: The average count of expanded clones was higher among CD8+ T cells than among CD4+. Dose levels from 0.1 to 3.0 mg/kg saw CD4+ and CD8+ blood T cells expand clonally by week 6.

This clone showed up just a few times. Its cognate antigen is unknown. Germline V CDR1 and CDR2: MDHEN, SYDVKM. This CDR3 has 14 residues. With 5 bases removed from V and 8 bases from J, the gap between germline ends came to 15 bases. Profiling relied on immunoSEQ multiplex PCR, and the TCRdb table lists in-frame clones only, not all of them. The sample records tens of thousands of clones, 75% to 85% being singletons. This sequence originates from an adult with an advanced solid tumor such as melanoma, head and neck, liver or kidney cancer. The input for sequencing was CD4+ or CD8+ T cells sorted from blood, taken in a trial of the OX40 agonist ivuxolimab. The chain combines TRBV28 with TRBJ1-4; TRBD1 might be the D (5 bases). The CDR3 region is CASSPDLAGEKLFF. The CDR3 DNA reads as TGTGCCAGCAGTCCCGACCTCGCAGGGGAAAAACTGTTTTTT.